This TCR beta chain was profiled in a study of glioma-infiltrating T cells after dendritic cell vaccination. Study overall: Between the early 2000s and the early 2010s, patients got autologous tumor lysate-pulsed dendritic cell vaccines.

Selection required adequate fresh-frozen tumor tissue plus more than two years' survival data. Amplification used 60 V beta primers and 13 J beta primers. The protocol was immunoSEQ multiplex PCR, while the TCRdb copy is restricted to in-frame clones and leaves out a portion. The table lists around 97,000 clones, approximately 80% of them singletons. This clonotype originated in a human donor with glioblastoma. The sample here was blood, taken before dendritic cell vaccination.

The CDR3 DNA follows: TGTGCCAGCAGCTCACCGGGGAGGGAAGCCTACGAGCAGTACTTC. It yields the protein CASSSPGREAYEQYF. This chain uses TRBV5-6 with TRBJ2-7; 7 bases match TRBD2. Germline CDR1 and CDR2: SGHDT and YYEEEE. Losses at the gene ends were 3 bases for V and 2 bases for J; bases not matched to a gene: 8. The CDR3 spans 15 residues.